This T cell receptor (beta chain) was recovered during a study of blood T cell repertoires in COVID-19. About the research overall: Both acute and convalescent COVID-19 samples were obtained from the United States, Italy and Spain.

Only in-frame clones appear in the TCRdb table, and some are missing; sequencing was by immunoSEQ multiplex PCR. Among about 110,000 clones listed, about four fifths were seen once. The receptor's source is a woman aged 60 to 75 with acute or convalescent COVID-19. Sequenced sample: peripheral blood.

The CDR3 is CSVRDRGQNEQYF. Here the CDR3 DNA reads TGCAGCGTTCGGGACAGGGGGCAAAACGAGCAGTACTTC. The chain is built from TRBV29-1 and TRBJ2-7, with 12 bases identical to TRBD1. This CDR3 comprises 13 residues. Per the germline V gene, CDR1 is SQVTM and CDR2 is ANQGSEA. V was pared by 5 bases and J by 5 bases, with 4 bases of the junction left unmatched.